These T cell receptor beta chains were read from a single sample in a study of vaccination effects on CD4 cells after COVID-19. Sequenced by immunoSEQ multiplex PCR; TCRdb stores in-frame clones only, minus some. The sample records around 32,000 clones, roughly two thirds being singletons. Antigens of these TCRs are unknown. The sample here was CD4+ T cells from PBMCs cultured with HCoV-229E spike peptides, taken after COVID-19 vaccination. The origin of the receptors is a human donor who received a COVID-19 vaccine. CDR3s include the opening cysteine and the closing phenylalanine or tryptophan. Fields, in order: CDR3 length, clone size, D gene, J gene, V gene, CDR3 DNA, CDR3 protein. A D gene is named only where the DNA matches it firmly. Size is stated for part of the rows, as once, few or many counts, or as a class when the clone is expanded.

>17|-|-|TRBJ1-2|TRBV7-9
TGTGCCAGCAGCTTAAGAGTCAGGGGTATTTCTAACTATGGCTACACCTTC
CASSLRVRGISNYGYTF
>15|-|-|TRBJ2-6|TRBV10-1
TGCGCCAGCAGTGAATCGGGGACTGGGGCCAACGTCCTGACTTTC
CASSESGTGANVLTF
>13|-|-|TRBJ2-7|TRBV5-5
TGTGCCAGCAGCACCTCAGGGGGGCGCGAGCAGTACTTC
CASSTSGGREQYF
>15|-|-|TRBJ2-2|TRBV5-4
TGTGCCAGCAGCTTGGTAGAGGCGAACACCGGGGAGCTGTTTTTT
CASSLVEANTGELFF
>12|-|-|TRBJ1-2|TRBV3-1/TRBV3-2
TGTGCCAGCAGTCAATTGAGGTCTGGCTACACCTTC
CASSQLRSGYTF
>17|-|TRBD2|TRBJ2-1|TRBV7-9
TGTGCCAGCAGCCAACGACTAGCGGGAGGCCTACTAAATGAGCAGTTCTTC
CASSQRLAGGLLNEQFF
>13|-|-|TRBJ1-1|TRBV6-4
TGTGCCAGCAGTGGTAGGGGGAACACTGAAGCTTTCTTT
CASSGRGNTEAFF
>20|few|-|TRBJ1-6|TRBV4-1
TGCGCCAGCAGCCAAGATCAAATCCGGACAGTGAGCTCCTATAATTCACCCCTCCACTTT
CASSQDQIRTVSSYNSPLHF
>14|few|-|TRBJ1-5|TRBV6-1
TGTGCCAGCAGTGAACGGAGAGGCAATCAGCCCCAGCATTTT
CASSERRGNQPQHF
>15|-|-|TRBJ2-7|TRBV7-9
TGTGCCAGCAGCGCCCTCTTCAGGGACCCCTACGAGCAGTACTTC
CASSALFRDPYEQYF
>14|-|TRBD1|TRBJ1-2|TRBV6-1
TGTGCCAGCAGTGAAGTGGGACAGGGCGGGGGCTACACCTTC
CASSEVGQGGGYTF
>14|-|TRBD2|TRBJ2-1|TRBV27
TGTGCCAGCAGATCAGTAGCGGGCTACAATGAGCAGTTCTTC
CASRSVAGYNEQFF
>17|-|-|TRBJ2-3|TRBV23-1
TGCGCCAGCAGTCACCCCGGGACGATAACTAGCACAGATACGCAGTATTTT
CASSHPGTITSTDTQYF
>14|-|-|TRBJ1-2|TRBV12-2
TGTGCAAGTCGGAAAGCCGACAGTGACTATGGCTACACCTTC
CASRKADSDYGYTF
>21|-|TRBD2|TRBJ2-2|TRBV9
TGTGCCAGCAGCGTACGGGGCCGTAGCGGGGGGACTCTCCTTAACACCGGGGAGCTGTTTTTT
CASSVRGRSGGTLLNTGELFF
>13|once|-|TRBJ1-1|TRBV12-3/TRBV12-4
TGTGCCAGCAGGGGGGAGGGGTACGGTGAAGCTTTCTTT
CASRGEGYGEAFF
>14|-|-|TRBJ1-4|TRBV7-2
TGTGCCAGCAGCTTGGGGCAGGGTAATGAAAAACTGTTTTTT
CASSLGQGNEKLFF
>13|-|-|TRBJ2-7|TRBV5-1
TGCGCCAGCAGCCCACAGGACGGCTACGAGCAGTACTTC
CASSPQDGYEQYF
>11|few|-|TRBJ2-7|TRBV3-1/TRBV3-2
TGTGCCAGCAGCCAAGTTAACGAGCAGTACTTC
CASSQVNEQYF
>15|-|-|TRBJ1-2|TRBV6-1
TGTGCCAGCAGTGAAAACAGGGATGGTCGGTATGGCTACACCTTC
CASSENRDGRYGYTF
>14|-|-|TRBJ1-1|TRBV13
TGTGCCAGCAGCTTAGGTTACAAGGGCGCTGAAGCTTTCTTT
CASSLGYKGAEAFF
>14|-|-|TRBJ1-4|TRBV10-2
TGCGCCAGCAGTGAAAGGGATGGAGGTGAAAAACTGTTTTTT
CASSERDGGEKLFF
>12|-|TRBD1|TRBJ2-7|TRBV2
TGTGCCAGCAGCACCGGGACAGGCAAGCAGTACTTC
CASSTGTGKQYF
>15|-|-|TRBJ2-7|TRBV14
TGTGCCAGCAGCCATAGGGGGAACAGGGCCTACGAGCAGTACTTC
CASSHRGNRAYEQYF
>15|-|TRBD1|TRBJ1-2|TRBV5-1
TGCGCCAGCAGCATTCCGGGACAGGGGACCTATGGCTACACCTTC
CASSIPGQGTYGYTF
>16|-|TRBD2|TRBJ2-1|TRBV5-1
TGCGCCAGCAGCTTGATATCGGGACTAGGTCTCAATGAGCAGTTCTTC
CASSLISGLGLNEQFF
>15|-|-|TRBJ1-3|TRBV3-1/TRBV3-2
TGTGCCAGCAGCCTAATGGACATACCCGGAAACACCATATATTTT
CASSLMDIPGNTIYF
>15|few|-|TRBJ1-1|TRBV5-4
TGTGCCAGCAGCACCCAGGGTACCATGAACACTGAAGCTTTCTTT
CASSTQGTMNTEAFF
>13|-|-|TRBJ1-5|TRBV12-3/TRBV12-4
TGTGCCAGCAGGATCAATAGCAATCAGCCCCAGCATTTT
CASRINSNQPQHF
>15|-|-|TRBJ1-6|TRBV5-1
TGCGCCAGCAGCTTGGATGGCAGCACCAATTCACCCCTCCACTTT
CASSLDGSTNSPLHF
>18|-|TRBD1|TRBJ1-5|TRBV5-8
TGTGCCAGCAGCTTTGAAGGGACAGGGCCACCTAGCAATCAGCCCCAGCATTTT
CASSFEGTGPPSNQPQHF
>16|-|-|TRBJ1-4|TRBV18
TGTGCCAGCTCACCCTCGACAGCTGCAACTAATGAAAAACTGTTTTTT
CASSPSTAATNEKLFF
>16|-|TRBD1|TRBJ2-1|TRBV5-1
TGCGCCAGCAGCTTGGTTCGACAGGGAAGAGGAAATGAGCAGTTCTTC
CASSLVRQGRGNEQFF
>11|-|-|TRBJ1-2|TRBV20-1
TGCAGTGTTCGGGTCGGCTATGGCTACACCTTC
CSVRVGYGYTF
>15|-|-|TRBJ1-1|TRBV21-1
TGTGCCAGCAGCCCCAAGCCGTTTAAGAACACTGAAGCTTTCTTT
CASSPKPFKNTEAFF
>16|-|TRBD2|TRBJ2-1|TRBV5-1
TGCGCCAGCAGCGATCTAGCGGGAAGCTCCTACAATGAGCAGTTCTTC
CASSDLAGSSYNEQFF
>19|-|-|TRBJ2-7|TRBV27
TGTGCCAGCAGTTTATTCCCCAACGTTAGAGGAGGGCCGGTAGGCGAGCAGTACTTC
CASSLFPNVRGGPVGEQYF
>14|-|TRBD1|TRBJ1-2|TRBV14
TGTGCCAGCAGCCAAGACGGGAGGGGGCAGGGCTACACCTTC
CASSQDGRGQGYTF
>18|-|TRBD1|TRBJ1-3|TRBV4-1
TGCGCCAGCAGCCAACTAGGGGGCATGATGGGCTCTGGAAACACCATATATTTT
CASSQLGGMMGSGNTIYF
>14|-|TRBD2|TRBJ2-1|TRBV11-3
TGTGCCAGCGGGGAGCGGGGGAAAAACAATGAGCAGTTCTTC
CASGERGKNNEQFF
>14|-|-|TRBJ2-2|TRBV6-5
TGTGCCAGCAGCAGGGTCACCAACACCGGGGAGCTGTTTTTT
CASSRVTNTGELFF
>16|once|-|TRBJ2-1|TRBV11-2
TGTGCCAGCAGTCGAAGAGGGGATAGCTCCTACAATGAGCAGTTCTTC
CASSRRGDSSYNEQFF
>13|-|TRBD1|TRBJ1-1|TRBV4-1
TGCGCCAGCAGCCAACCGGACAGGAATGAAGCTTTCTTT
CASSQPDRNEAFF
>13|few|-|TRBJ1-2|TRBV7-2
TGTGCCAGCAGCCGTGAGACGGTTAGCGGCTACACCTTC
CASSRETVSGYTF